The 8 T cell receptor beta chains in this list originate from one sample, sequenced in a study of cytotoxic CD8 clonotypes in ibrutinib-treated CLL (dated by TCRdb to 2020 to 2022). The method behind the library was the immunoSEQ multiplex PCR assay. TCRdb stores this immuneACCESS table with in-frame sequences only. Part of the clones is absent; in the studies checked, under half of the shortfall reflects unresolved V genes, and no reason is known for the rest. The sample profile shows about 160,000 clones; around nine tenths of them were found once. The ten largest make up about 2.9% of the sample. The meaning of the sample's time point label: progressive disease on ibrutinib. The sequencing here drew on PBMCs, taken at disease progression, from a patient treated with ibrutinib. The source is a human donor with chronic lymphocytic leukemia.

The gene calls are TRBV27 and TRBJ2-7; D is uncertain. CDR1 and CDR2 from the germline V gene are MNHEY and SMNVEV (reference sequence). This CDR3 region has 13 residues. Trimming took 4 bases from V and 7 from J, leaving 14 bases between them. CDR3 nucleotide sequence: TGTGCCAGCAGTTACTCGCGTTCACGGGAGCAGTACTTC. This encodes CASSYSRSREQYF.

The chain joins TRBV6-1 to TRBJ1-5; D perhaps matches TRBD1 (6 bases). The CDR3 has 15 amino acids. Germline lookup yields CDR1 MNHNS and CDR2 SASEGT. Trimming cost V 3 bases and J 2 bases, with 11 bases left between them. This CDR3 reads CASSDGPGGNQPQHF. The CDR3, as DNA: TGTGCCAGCAGTGACGGCCCAGGGGGCAATCAGCCCCAGCATTTT.

The chain is built from TRBV27 and TRBJ2-7, with 11 bases matching TRBD2. Germline V lookup: CDR1 MNHEY, CDR2 SMNVEV (reference sequence). V gave up 6 bases and J gave up 3 bases; unmatched junction bases: 7. The CDR3 is 15 residues long. CDR3: CASSAGGLAVYEQYF. The CDR3 bases are TGTGCCAGCAGCGCCGGGGGACTAGCGGTCTACGAGCAGTACTTC.

The J gene is TRBJ1-5, the V gene TRBV19, with D uncertain. Germline V gene sequence: CDR1 LNHDA, CDR2 SQIVND (reference sequence). V was pared by 5 bases and J by 6 bases, with 8 bases between. This CDR3 spans 12 amino acids. CDR3 in DNA: TGTGCCAGTAGTTCACGGTCTCAGCCCCAGCATTTT. Residues: CASSSRSQPQHF.

The V call is TRBV5-1, the J call TRBJ2-6; D remains unclear. V was pared by 0 bases and J by 2 bases, with 9 bases between. The V gene's germline CDR1 is SGHRS and CDR2 YFSETQ. This CDR3 is 16 amino acids long. The CDR3 DNA follows: TGCGCCAGCAGCTTGGCCGGCGGAGCTGGGGCCAACGTCCTGACTTTC. This gives the protein CASSLAGGAGANVLTF.

The sample holds a few counts of this clone. The J gene is TRBJ1-2, the V gene TRBV7-3; TRBD1 might be the D (5 bases). CDR3 length: 13 amino acids. V shed 2 bases and J shed 7 bases, with 11 bases lying between them. CDR1 is SGHTA, CDR2 FQGTGA, per germline. CDR3 nucleotide sequence: TGTGCCAGCAGCTTACAAGGGACCGGTGGCTACACCTTC. Protein: CASSLQGTGGYTF.

The rearrangement links TRBV6-5 to TRBJ1-2; TRBD1 agrees at 8 bases. Germline V gene lookup returns CDR1 MNHEY and CDR2 SVGAGI. This CDR3 has 13 residues. The ends lost 6 bases at V and 6 bases at J; junction bases unmatched: 6. The CDR3 protein is CASSRGTGDGYTF. In nucleotides, the CDR3 is TGTGCCAGCAGCCGAGGGACAGGTGATGGCTACACCTTC.

The V and J genes are TRBV19 and TRBJ2-7; possible D gene TRBD1, 6 bases. The CDR3 totals 16 residues. The V gene lost 4 bases and the J gene lost 0 bases, with 16 bases spanning the gap. Germline V lookup: CDR1 LNHDA, CDR2 SQIVND (reference sequence). The CDR3 loop reads CASSSPRQDLSYEQYF. CDR3 nucleotide sequence: TGTGCCAGTAGTAGCCCTCGACAGGACCTCTCCTACGAGCAGTACTTC.